The text below deals with one T cell receptor (beta chain). This entry belongs to a study of blood T cell repertoires in COVID-19. This table comes from immunoSEQ multiplex PCR, and its TCRdb copy is limited to in-frame clones, with some not included. The profile shows roughly 76,000 clones, around 89% of them singletons. Trimming at V came to 5 bases and at J to 0 bases, leaving 10 bases not matched to a gene. CDR1 is SNHLY and CDR2 is FYNNEI in the germline V gene. The CDR3 has 17 residues. This receptor was obtained from a woman aged 45-59 years with acute COVID-19. The genes are TRBV2 and TRBJ1-5; 7 nucleotides line up with TRBD1. Sequenced material: PBMCs or T cells enriched from blood (not recorded which). CDR3 DNA: TGTGCCAGCAGTCCAAGGGGGCCAGGGGATAGCAATCAGCCCCAGCATTTT. It is translated as CASSPRGPGDSNQPQHF.